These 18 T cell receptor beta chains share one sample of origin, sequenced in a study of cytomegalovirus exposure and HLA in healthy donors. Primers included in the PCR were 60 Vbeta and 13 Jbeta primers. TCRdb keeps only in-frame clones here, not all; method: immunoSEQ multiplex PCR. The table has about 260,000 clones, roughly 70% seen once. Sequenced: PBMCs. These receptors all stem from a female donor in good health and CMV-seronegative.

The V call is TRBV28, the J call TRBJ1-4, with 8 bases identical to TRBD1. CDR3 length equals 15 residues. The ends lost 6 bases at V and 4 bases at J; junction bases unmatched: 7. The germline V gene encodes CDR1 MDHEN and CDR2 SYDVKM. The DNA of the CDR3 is TGTGCCAGCAGCCCGGACAGGGCCGTTAATGAAAAACTGTTTTTT. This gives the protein CASSPDRAVNEKLFF.

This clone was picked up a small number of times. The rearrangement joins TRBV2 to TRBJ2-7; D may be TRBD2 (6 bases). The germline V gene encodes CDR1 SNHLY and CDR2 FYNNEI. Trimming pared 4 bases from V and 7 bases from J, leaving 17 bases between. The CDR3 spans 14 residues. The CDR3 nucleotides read TGTGCCAGCAGTGCCCTCGGGACTGCCCTAGAGCAGTACTTC. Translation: CASSALGTALEQYF. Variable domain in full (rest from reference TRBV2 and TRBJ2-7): EPEVTQTPSHQVTQMGQEVILRCVPISNHLYFYWYRQILGQKVEFLVSFYNNEISEKSEIFDDQFSVERPDGSNFTLKIRSTKLEDSAMYFCASSALGTALEQYFGPGTRLTVT.

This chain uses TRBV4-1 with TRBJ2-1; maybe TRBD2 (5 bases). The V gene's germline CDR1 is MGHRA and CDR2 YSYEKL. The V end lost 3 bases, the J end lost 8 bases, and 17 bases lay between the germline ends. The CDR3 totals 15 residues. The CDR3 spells CASSQGARGSDEQFF. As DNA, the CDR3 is TGCGCCAGCAGCCAGGGAGCTCGAGGGTCGGATGAGCAGTTCTTC.

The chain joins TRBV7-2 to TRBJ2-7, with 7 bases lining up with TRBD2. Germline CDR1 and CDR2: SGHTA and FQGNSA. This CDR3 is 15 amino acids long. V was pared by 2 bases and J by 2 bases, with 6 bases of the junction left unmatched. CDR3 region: CASSLLAGDPYEQYF. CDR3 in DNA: TGTGCCAGCAGCTTATTAGCGGGCGACCCCTACGAGCAGTACTTC.

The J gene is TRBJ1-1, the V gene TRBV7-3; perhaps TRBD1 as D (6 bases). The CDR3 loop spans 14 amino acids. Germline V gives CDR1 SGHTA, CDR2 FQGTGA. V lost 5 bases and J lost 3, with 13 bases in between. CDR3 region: CASSEGGGYTEAFF. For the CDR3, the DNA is TGTGCCAGCAGCGAGGGGGGGGGCTACACTGAAGCTTTCTTT.

This CDR3 is CAWQTGTSTDTQYF. The CDR3 DNA reads as TGTGCCTGGCAGACAGGGACGAGCACAGATACGCAGTATTTT. The gene calls are TRBV30 and TRBJ2-3; the match to TRBD1 covers 7 bases. The CDR3 totals 14 residues. The germline gives CDR1 GTSNPN, CDR2 SVGIG (reference sequence). The junction had 5 bases not matched to a gene; V was cut back by 5 bases and J by 0 bases.

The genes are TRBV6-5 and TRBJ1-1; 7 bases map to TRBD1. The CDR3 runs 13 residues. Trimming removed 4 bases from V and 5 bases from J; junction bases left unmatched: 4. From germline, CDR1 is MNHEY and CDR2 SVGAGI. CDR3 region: CASSWQGDTEAFF. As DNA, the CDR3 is TGTGCCAGCAGTTGGCAGGGGGATACTGAAGCTTTCTTT.

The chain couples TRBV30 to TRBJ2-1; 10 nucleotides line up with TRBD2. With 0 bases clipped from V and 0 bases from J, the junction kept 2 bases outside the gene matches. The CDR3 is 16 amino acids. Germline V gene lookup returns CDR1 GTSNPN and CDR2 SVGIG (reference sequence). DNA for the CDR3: TGTGCCTGGAGTGTACGACTAGCGGGCTCCTACAATGAGCAGTTCTTC. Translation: CAWSVRLAGSYNEQFF.

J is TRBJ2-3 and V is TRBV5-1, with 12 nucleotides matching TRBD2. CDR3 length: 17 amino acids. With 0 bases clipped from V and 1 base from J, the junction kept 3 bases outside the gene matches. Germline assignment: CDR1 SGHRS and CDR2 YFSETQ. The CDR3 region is CASSLASSGRGTDTQYF. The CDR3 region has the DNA TGCGCCAGCAGCTTGGCCTCTAGCGGGAGGGGCACAGATACGCAGTATTTT.

CDR3 sequence: CASSFTGRTGELFF. CDR3 nucleotide sequence: TGTGCCAGCAGCTTTACAGGTCGCACCGGGGAGCTGTTTTTT. V usage is TRBV11-2 and J usage is TRBJ2-2; a possible D gene is TRBD1 (5 bases). This CDR3 spans 14 amino acids. Deletions cut 3 bases from V and 4 bases from J, with 9 bases between. CDR1 and CDR2 (germline): SGHAT, FQNNGV.

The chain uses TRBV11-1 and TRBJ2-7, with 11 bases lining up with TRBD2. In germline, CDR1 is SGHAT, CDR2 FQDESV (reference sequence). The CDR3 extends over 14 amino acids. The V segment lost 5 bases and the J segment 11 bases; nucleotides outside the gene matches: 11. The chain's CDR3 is CASSLTSGSILEYF. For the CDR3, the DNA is TGTGCCAGCAGCCTTACTAGCGGGAGCATCCTCGAGTACTTC.

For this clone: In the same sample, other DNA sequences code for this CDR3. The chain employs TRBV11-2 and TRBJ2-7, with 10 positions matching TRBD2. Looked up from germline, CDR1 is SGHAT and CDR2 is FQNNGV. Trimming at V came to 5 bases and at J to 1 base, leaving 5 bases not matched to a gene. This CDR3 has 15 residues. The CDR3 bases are TGTGCCAGCAGCCCAGGACTAGCGGAGTCCTACGAGCAGTACTTC. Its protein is CASSPGLAESYEQYF.

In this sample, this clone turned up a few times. CDR3 DNA: TGCGCCAGCAGCATTCTAGCGAGCAATGAGCAGTTCTTC. Translating gives CASSILASNEQFF. V and J are TRBV5-1 and TRBJ2-1; weak D call: TRBD2 (6 bases). V was cut by 4 bases and J by 6 bases, with 11 bases left in between. This CDR3 region has 13 residues. CDR1 and CDR2 (germline): SGHRS, YFSETQ.

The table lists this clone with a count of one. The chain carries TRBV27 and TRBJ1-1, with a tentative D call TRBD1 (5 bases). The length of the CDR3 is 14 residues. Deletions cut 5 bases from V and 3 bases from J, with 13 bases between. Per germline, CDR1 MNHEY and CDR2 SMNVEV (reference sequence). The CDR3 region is CASSPSWGDTEAFF. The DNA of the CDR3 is TGTGCCAGCAGTCCGTCATGGGGGGACACTGAAGCTTTCTTT.

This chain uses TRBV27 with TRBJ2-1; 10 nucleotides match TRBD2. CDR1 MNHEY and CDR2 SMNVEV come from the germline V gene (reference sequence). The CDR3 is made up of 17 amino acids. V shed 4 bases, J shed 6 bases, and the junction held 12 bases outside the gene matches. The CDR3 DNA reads TGTGCCAGCAGTTCTCCCCCCCGACTAGCGGGCTCCAATGAGCAGTTCTTC. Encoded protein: CASSSPPRLAGSNEQFF.

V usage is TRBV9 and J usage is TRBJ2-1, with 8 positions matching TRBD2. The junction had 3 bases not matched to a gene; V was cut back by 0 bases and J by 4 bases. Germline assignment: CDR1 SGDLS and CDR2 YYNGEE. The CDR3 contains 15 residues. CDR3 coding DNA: TGTGCCAGCAGCGTAGTTCTAGCGGGTTACAATGAGCAGTTCTTC. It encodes CASSVVLAGYNEQFF. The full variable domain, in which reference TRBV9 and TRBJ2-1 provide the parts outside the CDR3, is DSGVTQTPKHLITATGQRVTLRCSPRSGDLSVYWYQQSLDQGLQFLIQYYNGEERAKGNILERFSAQQFPDLHSELNLSSLELGDSALYFCASSVVLAGYNEQFFGPGTRLTVL.

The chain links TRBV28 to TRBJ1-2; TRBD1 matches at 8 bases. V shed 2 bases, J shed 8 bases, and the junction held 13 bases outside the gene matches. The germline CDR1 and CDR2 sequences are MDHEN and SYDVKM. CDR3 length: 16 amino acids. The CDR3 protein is CASSLGQGRGSQGYTF. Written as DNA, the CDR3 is TGTGCCAGCAGTTTAGGACAGGGAAGAGGTTCGCAGGGCTACACCTTC.

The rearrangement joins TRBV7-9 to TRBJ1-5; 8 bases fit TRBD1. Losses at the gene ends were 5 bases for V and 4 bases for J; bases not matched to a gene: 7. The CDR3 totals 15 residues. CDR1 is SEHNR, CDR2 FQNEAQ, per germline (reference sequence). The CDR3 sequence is CASSAPGQVNQPQHF. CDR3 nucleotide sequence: TGTGCCAGCAGCGCACCGGGACAGGTTAATCAGCCCCAGCATTTT.